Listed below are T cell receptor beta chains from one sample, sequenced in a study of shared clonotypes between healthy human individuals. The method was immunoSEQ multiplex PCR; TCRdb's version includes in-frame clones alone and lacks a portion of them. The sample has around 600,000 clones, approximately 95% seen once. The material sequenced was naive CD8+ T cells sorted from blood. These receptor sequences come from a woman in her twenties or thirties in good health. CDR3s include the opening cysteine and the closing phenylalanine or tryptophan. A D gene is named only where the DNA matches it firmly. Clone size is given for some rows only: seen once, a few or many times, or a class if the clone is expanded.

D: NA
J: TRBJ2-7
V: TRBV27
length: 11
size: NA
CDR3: CASSSPGEQYF
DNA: TGTGCCAGCAGTTCCCCGGGAGAGCAGTACTTC

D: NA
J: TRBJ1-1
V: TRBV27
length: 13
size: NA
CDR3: CASRQALNTEAFF
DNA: TGTGCCAGCCGACAGGCCCTGAACACTGAAGCTTTCTTT

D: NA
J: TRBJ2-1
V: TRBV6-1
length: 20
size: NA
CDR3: CASSEPTTMTRGGSYNEQFF
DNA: TGTGCCAGCAGTGAACCCACAACAATGACCCGTGGAGGCTCCTACAATGAGCAGTTCTTC

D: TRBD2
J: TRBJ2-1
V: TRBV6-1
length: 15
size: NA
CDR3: CASSEIAGVGNEQFF
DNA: TGTGCCAGCAGTGAAATAGCGGGAGTCGGAAATGAGCAGTTCTTC

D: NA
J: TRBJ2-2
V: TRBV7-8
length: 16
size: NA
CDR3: CASSLARRVQTGELFF
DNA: TGTGCCAGCAGTTTGGCCCGGAGAGTTCAGACCGGGGAGCTGTTTTTT

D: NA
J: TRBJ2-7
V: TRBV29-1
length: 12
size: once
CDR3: CSVEDWVDEQYF
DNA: TGCAGCGTTGAAGATTGGGTGGACGAGCAGTACTTC

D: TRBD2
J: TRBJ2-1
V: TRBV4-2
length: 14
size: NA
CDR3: CASSPLADSREQFF
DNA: TGTGCCAGCAGCCCACTAGCGGACTCCCGTGAGCAGTTCTTC

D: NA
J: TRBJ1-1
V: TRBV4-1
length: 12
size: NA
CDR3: CASSFTGAEAFF
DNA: TGCGCCAGCAGCTTCACGGGCGCTGAAGCTTTCTTT

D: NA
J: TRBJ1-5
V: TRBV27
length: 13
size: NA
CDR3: CASRPGVTQPQHF
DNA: TGTGCCAGCAGACCAGGGGTAACTCAGCCCCAGCATTTT

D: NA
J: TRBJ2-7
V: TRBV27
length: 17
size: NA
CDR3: CASSLGTEGRYSYEQYF
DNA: TGTGCCAGCAGTTTAGGGACGGAAGGGCGGTACTCCTACGAGCAGTACTTC

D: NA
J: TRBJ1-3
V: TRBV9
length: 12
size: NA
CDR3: CASQRPGNTIYF
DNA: TGTGCCTCCCAAAGGCCTGGAAACACCATATATTTT

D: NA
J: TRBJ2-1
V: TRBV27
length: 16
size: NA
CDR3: CASSLSGGIAYNEQFF
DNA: TGTGCCAGCAGTTTATCAGGTGGGATTGCGTACAATGAGCAGTTCTTC

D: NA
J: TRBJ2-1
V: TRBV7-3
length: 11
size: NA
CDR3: CASGQGDEQFF
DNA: TGTGCCAGCGGCCAGGGCGATGAGCAGTTCTTC

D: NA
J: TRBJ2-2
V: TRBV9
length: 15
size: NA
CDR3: CASSVGGLSSGELFF
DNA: TGTGCCAGCAGCGTAGGAGGGCTTTCGAGCGGGGAGCTGTTTTTT

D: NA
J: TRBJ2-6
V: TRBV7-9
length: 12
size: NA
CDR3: CAARSGANVLTF
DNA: TGTGCCGCCAGGTCTGGGGCCAACGTCCTGACTTTC

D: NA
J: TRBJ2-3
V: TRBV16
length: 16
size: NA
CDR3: CASSPSGTGNTDTQYF
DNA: TGTGCCAGCAGCCCTAGCGGGACAGGGAACACAGATACGCAGTATTTT

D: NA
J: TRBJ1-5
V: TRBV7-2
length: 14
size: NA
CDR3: CASRSPGGDQPQHF
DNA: TGTGCCAGCAGGTCCCCCGGGGGGGATCAGCCCCAGCATTTT

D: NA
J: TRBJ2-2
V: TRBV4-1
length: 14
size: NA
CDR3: CASSARLNTGELFF
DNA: TGCGCCAGCAGCGCCCGACTCAACACCGGGGAGCTGTTTTTT

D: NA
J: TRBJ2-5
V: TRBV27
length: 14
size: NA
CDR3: CASSVSPPSPNQYF
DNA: TGTGCCAGCAGTGTCTCCCCCCCCTCACCCAACCAGTACTTC

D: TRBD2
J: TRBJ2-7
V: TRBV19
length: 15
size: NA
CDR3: CASSARTSGFYEQYF
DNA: TGTGCCAGTAGTGCACGGACTAGCGGATTCTACGAGCAGTACTTC

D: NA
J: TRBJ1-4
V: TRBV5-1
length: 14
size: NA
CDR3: CASSPDSFNEKLFF
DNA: TGCGCCAGCAGTCCAGACAGCTTTAATGAAAAACTGTTTTTT

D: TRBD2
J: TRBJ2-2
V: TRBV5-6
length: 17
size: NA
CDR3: CASSPHSGTPNTGELFF
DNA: TGTGCCAGCAGCCCCCATAGCGGGACGCCTAACACCGGGGAGCTGTTTTTT

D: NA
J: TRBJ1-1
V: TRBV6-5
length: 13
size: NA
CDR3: CASSPRVWGEAFF
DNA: TGTGCCAGCAGTCCCCGGGTTTGGGGAGAAGCTTTCTTT

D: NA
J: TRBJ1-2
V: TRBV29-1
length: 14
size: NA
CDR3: CSVLIGRGGYGYTF
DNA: TGCAGCGTTTTAATCGGCAGGGGTGGCTATGGCTACACCTTC

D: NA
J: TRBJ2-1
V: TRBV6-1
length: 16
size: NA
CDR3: CASSESVREAWNEQFF
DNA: TGTGCCAGCAGTGAATCAGTCAGGGAGGCATGGAATGAGCAGTTCTTC

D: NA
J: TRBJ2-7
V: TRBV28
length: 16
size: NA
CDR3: CASSPKRGHAVYEQYF
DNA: TGTGCCAGCAGTCCCAAACGAGGACACGCCGTCTACGAGCAGTACTTC

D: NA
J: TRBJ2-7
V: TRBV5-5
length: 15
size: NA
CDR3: CASSPIPDSSYEQYF
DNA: TGTGCCAGCAGCCCTATACCGGACAGCTCCTACGAGCAGTACTTC

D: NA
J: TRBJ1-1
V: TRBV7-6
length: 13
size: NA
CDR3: CASSLGENTEAFF
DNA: TGTGCCAGCAGCTTAGGAGAGAACACTGAAGCTTTCTTT

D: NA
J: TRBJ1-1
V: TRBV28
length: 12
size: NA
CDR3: CASSLGLTEAFF
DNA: TGTGCCAGCAGTTTAGGCCTGACTGAAGCTTTCTTT

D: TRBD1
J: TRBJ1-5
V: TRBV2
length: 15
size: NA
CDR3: CASRETGEFSQPQHF
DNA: TGTGCCAGCAGGGAGACAGGGGAGTTCAGTCAGCCCCAGCATTTT

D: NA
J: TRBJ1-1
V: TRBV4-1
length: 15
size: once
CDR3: CASSSPGGRFTEAFF
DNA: TGCGCCAGCAGCTCGCCTGGGGGCCGTTTCACTGAAGCTTTCTTT

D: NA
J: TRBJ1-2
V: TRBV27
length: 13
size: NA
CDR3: CASRGVGNYGYTF
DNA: TGTGCCAGCAGGGGTGTAGGAAACTATGGCTACACCTTC

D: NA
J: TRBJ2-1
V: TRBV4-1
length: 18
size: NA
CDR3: CASSQSSFESPRDNEQFF
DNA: TGCGCCAGCAGCCAATCTTCCTTCGAAAGTCCCAGGGACAATGAGCAGTTCTTC

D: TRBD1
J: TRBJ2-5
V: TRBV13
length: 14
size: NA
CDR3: CASSFFTGEETQYF
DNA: TGTGCCAGCAGCTTCTTCACAGGGGAAGAGACCCAGTACTTC

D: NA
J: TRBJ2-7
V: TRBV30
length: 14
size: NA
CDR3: CAWNTRGGPYEQYF
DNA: TGTGCCTGGAACACCCGTGGGGGGCCCTACGAGCAGTACTTC

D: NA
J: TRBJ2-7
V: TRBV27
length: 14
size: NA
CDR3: CASSPGRVAYEQYF
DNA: TGTGCCAGCAGTCCAGGTCGGGTGGCGTACGAGCAGTACTTC

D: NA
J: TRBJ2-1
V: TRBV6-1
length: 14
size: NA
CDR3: CASSEWTPDNEQFF
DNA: TGTGCCAGCAGTGAGTGGACACCGGACAATGAGCAGTTCTTC

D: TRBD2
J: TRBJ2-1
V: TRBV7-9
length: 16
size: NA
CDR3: CASSWPGTSGKDEQFF
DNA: TGTGCCAGCAGCTGGCCCGGGACTAGCGGGAAGGACGAGCAGTTCTTC

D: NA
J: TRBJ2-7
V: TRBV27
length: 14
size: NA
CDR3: CASSSGDNTYEQYF
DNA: TGTGCCAGCAGTTCGGGGGACAACACCTACGAGCAGTACTTC

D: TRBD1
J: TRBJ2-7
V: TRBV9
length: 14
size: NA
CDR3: CASSAGTGGYEQYF
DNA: TGTGCCAGCAGCGCTGGGACAGGGGGCTACGAGCAGTACTTC

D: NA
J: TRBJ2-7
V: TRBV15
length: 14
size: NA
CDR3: CATSAGTSGDEQYF
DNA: TGTGCCACCAGCGCCGGGACATCGGGGGACGAGCAGTACTTC

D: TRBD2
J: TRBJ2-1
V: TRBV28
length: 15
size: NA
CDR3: CASSYSGRLGNEQFF
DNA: TGTGCCAGCAGTTATAGCGGGAGGTTGGGGAATGAGCAGTTCTTC

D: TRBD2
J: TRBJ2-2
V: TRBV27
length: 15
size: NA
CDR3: CASSLLAGGTGELFF
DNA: TGTGCCAGCAGTTTACTAGCGGGAGGCACCGGGGAGCTGTTTTTT

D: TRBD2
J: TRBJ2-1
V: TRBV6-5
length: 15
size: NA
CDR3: CASSMPGLGNNEQFF
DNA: TGTGCCAGCAGCATGCCGGGACTAGGGAACAATGAGCAGTTCTTC

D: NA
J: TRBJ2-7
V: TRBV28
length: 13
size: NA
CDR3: CASSKGWPYEQYF
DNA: TGTGCCAGCAGCAAGGGTTGGCCCTACGAGCAGTACTTC

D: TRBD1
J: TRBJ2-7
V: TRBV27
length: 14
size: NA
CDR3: CASSFGDRGYEQYF
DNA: TGTGCCAGCAGTTTTGGGGACAGGGGCTACGAGCAGTACTTC